The present T cell receptor (beta chain) was sequenced within a study of T cell repertoires in cytomegalovirus infection. The ends lost 6 bases at V and 3 bases at J; junction bases unmatched: 6. The CDR3 has 13 amino acids. Germline V gives CDR1 DFQATT, CDR2 SNEGSKA (reference sequence). A remark on this clonotype: Its antigen is not known.

Each CDR3 protein is one row after TCRdb ran MiXCR on the reads. The data hold roughly 860,000 distinct CDR3 sequences, with around a third observed a single time. The input for sequencing was cultured CD8+ T cells from PBMCs, taken from culture after CMV antigen stimulation. This TCR was sampled from a human donor in good health (CMV status not recorded). Some clones in this sample may be carry-over from other donors' samples. The chain recombines TRBV20-1 with TRBJ2-7; the match to TRBD2 covers 9 bases. CDR3: CSAPGGGVYEQYF. The CDR3 nucleotides are TGCAGTGCCCCTGGCGGGGGGGTCTACGAGCAGTACTTC.